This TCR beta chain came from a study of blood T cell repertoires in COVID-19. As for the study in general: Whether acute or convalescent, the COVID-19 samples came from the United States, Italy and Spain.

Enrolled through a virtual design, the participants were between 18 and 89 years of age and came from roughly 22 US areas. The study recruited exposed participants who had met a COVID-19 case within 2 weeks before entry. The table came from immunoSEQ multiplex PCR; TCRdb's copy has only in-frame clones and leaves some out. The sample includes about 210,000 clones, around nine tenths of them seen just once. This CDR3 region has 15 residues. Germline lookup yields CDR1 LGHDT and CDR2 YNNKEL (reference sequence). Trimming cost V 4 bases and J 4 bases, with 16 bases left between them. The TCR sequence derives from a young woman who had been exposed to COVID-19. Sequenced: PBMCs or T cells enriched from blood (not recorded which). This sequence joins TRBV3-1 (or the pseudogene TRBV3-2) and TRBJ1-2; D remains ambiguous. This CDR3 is CASSPHPQYFYGYTF. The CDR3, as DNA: TGTGCCAGCAGCCCCCACCCTCAGTATTTCTATGGCTACACCTTC.